A selection of T cell receptor beta chains follows, all from one sample in a study of cytomegalovirus exposure and HLA in healthy donors. The protocol was immunoSEQ multiplex PCR, while the TCRdb copy is restricted to in-frame clones and leaves out a portion. This table has approximately 180,000 clones, roughly 70% appearing once. Sequencing input: PBMCs. The receptors were sampled from a male donor in good health and CMV-seronegative. Both conserved end residues are part of each CDR3. The D gene is left open where the match is weak. Only some rows state a clone size, as once, few, many or a class for expanded clones.

v_gene	d_gene	abundance	j_gene	CDR3nt	CDR3aa
TRBV20-1	.	once	TRBJ1-2	TGCAGTGCTAGTCAGATCTATGGCTACACCTTC	CSASQIYGYTF
TRBV10-3	TRBD2	.	TRBJ2-7	TGTGCCATCAGTGAACCGGGGGGTACCGCTGAGCAGTACTTC	CAISEPGGTAEQYF
TRBV7-9	.	.	TRBJ1-1	TGTGCCAGCAGCTTAGCAGGGGCGGGGAATGAAGCTTTCTTT	CASSLAGAGNEAFF
TRBV19	TRBD1	.	TRBJ2-7	TGTGCCAGTAGTAATCCGCCGGGACAGGCCGCCTACGAGCAGTACTTC	CASSNPPGQAAYEQYF
TRBV29-1	TRBD1	few	TRBJ1-2	TGCAGCGCTCGAGGACAGGGACCTTTCGACACCTTC	CSARGQGPFDTF
TRBV9	TRBD1	.	TRBJ1-2	TGTGCCAGCAGCGCGGGACAGACCTCATATGGCTACACCTTC	CASSAGQTSYGYTF
TRBV27	.	.	TRBJ2-3	TGTGCCAGCAGTTTGTCTAGCACAGATACGCAGTATTTT	CASSLSSTDTQYF
TRBV9	.	once	TRBJ2-2	TGTGCCAGCAGCTCCCCCGGCGGGGAGCTGTTTTTT	CASSSPGGELFF
TRBV27	.	.	TRBJ2-3	TGTGCCAGCAGTTCCCGGGACTTATTTAGTACGCAGTATTTT	CASSSRDLFSTQYF
TRBV19	TRBD1	few	TRBJ2-4	TGTGCCAGTACCCAAGGGACAGGGACCAAAAACATTCAGTACTTC	CASTQGTGTKNIQYF
TRBV27	.	.	TRBJ1-5	TGTGCCAGCAGTTTATTGTCAGGGGGCAATCAGCCCCAGCATTTT	CASSLLSGGNQPQHF
TRBV2	.	.	TRBJ1-2	TGTGCCAGCAGAAACCTGGACAGCAACTATGGCTACACCTTC	CASRNLDSNYGYTF
TRBV7-9	TRBD2	.	TRBJ2-3	TGTGCCAGCAGCTCCTTCGGACTAGCGGCTAGCACAGATACGCAGTATTTT	CASSSFGLAASTDTQYF
TRBV7-9	.	.	TRBJ2-2	TGTTCCAGCACCCCCGCGAGGGAGCTGTTTTTT	CSSTPARELFF
TRBV28	TRBD1	once	TRBJ1-6	TGTGCCAGCAGTTACAGGGGAGGTAATTCACCCCTCCACTTT	CASSYRGGNSPLHF
TRBV14	.	.	TRBJ1-2	TGTGCCAGCAGCCCGGCGGGGCAGCCAAGATATGGGGCTGGGTATGGCTACACCTTC	CASSPAGQPRYGAGYGYTF
TRBV6-1	TRBD1	.	TRBJ1-2	TGTGCCAGCACGACAGGGACCAACTATGGCTACACCTTC	CASTTGTNYGYTF
TRBV6-5	.	few	TRBJ2-3	TGTGCCAGCAGTCAAAGGGGCCCAGATACGCAGTATTTT	CASSQRGPDTQYF
TRBV9	TRBD2	.	TRBJ2-2	TGTGCCAGCAGCGTGGGGGGGACCGGGGAGCTGTTTTTT	CASSVGGTGELFF
TRBV7-6	.	few	TRBJ2-3	TGTGCCAGCAGCCTGAGCACAGATACGCAGTATTTT	CASSLSTDTQYF
TRBV4-1	.	.	TRBJ2-1	TGCGCCAGCAGCCAAGAGGGCAGGGTTTCCTACAATGAGCAGTTCTTC	CASSQEGRVSYNEQFF
TRBV7-2	TRBD1	.	TRBJ1-3	TGTGCCAGCAGCACCGCCGGGACAGGTGGAAACACCATATATTTT	CASSTAGTGGNTIYF
TRBV30	.	.	TRBJ2-1	TGTGCCTGGAGTGTTTTTGGGGAGGCAGGGGGAGGTTGGTCCTACAATGAGCAGTTCTTC	CAWSVFGEAGGGWSYNEQFF
TRBV2	TRBD1	.	TRBJ1-6	TGTGCCAGCAGCCCCGCCGGGACAGGGTGGAATTCACCCCTCCACTTT	CASSPAGTGWNSPLHF
TRBV7-3	.	.	TRBJ2-1	TGTGCCAGCAGCTTAGCGGGAAGCTCCTACAATGAGCAGTTCTTC	CASSLAGSSYNEQFF
TRBV5-4	.	few	TRBJ1-1	TGTGCCAGCAGCTTGGGGGAGGGCTTGAACACTGAAGCTTTCTTT	CASSLGEGLNTEAFF
TRBV5-1	TRBD1	once	TRBJ2-1	TGCGCCAGCAGCCACCCGGGACAGGGAAAGCCCTTGGAGCTGTTCTTC	CASSHPGQGKPLELFF
TRBV28	.	.	TRBJ1-1	TGTGCCAGCAGTTCAGGCACTGAAGCTTTCTTT	CASSSGTEAFF
TRBV18	.	few	TRBJ2-3	TGTGCCAGCTCCCTCGGACAGAACACAGATACGCAGTATTTT	CASSLGQNTDTQYF
TRBV6-6	TRBD2	.	TRBJ2-3	TGTGCCAGCAGACGGGGGACTAGCGGGGGTGGAGATACGCAGTATTTT	CASRRGTSGGGDTQYF
TRBV27	.	.	TRBJ2-3	TGTGCCAGCAGCTCTACAGATACGCAGTATTTT	CASSSTDTQYF
TRBV4-1	TRBD2	.	TRBJ2-3	TGCGCCAGCAGCCTAAGAGGCACTAGCGGGGAATCCACAGATACGCAGTATTTT	CASSLRGTSGESTDTQYF
TRBV9	TRBD1	.	TRBJ1-3	TGTGCCAGCAGCGGCCGGGTGGGACAGGGGACAGGAAACACCATATATTTT	CASSGRVGQGTGNTIYF
TRBV7-8	TRBD1	.	TRBJ2-7	TGTGCCAGCAGCATCAGGACAGGTCAGGGCGAGCAGTACTTC	CASSIRTGQGEQYF
TRBV5-1	.	.	TRBJ2-5	TGCGCCAGCAGCTTGACAGGTCGGGAGACCCAGTACTTC	CASSLTGRETQYF
TRBV30	.	few	TRBJ1-5	TGTGCCTGGAGTGCGACAGGTGGTCAGCCCCAGCATTTT	CAWSATGGQPQHF
TRBV28	.	.	TRBJ2-4	TGTGCCAGCAGTTTACTGGCCAAAAACATTCAGTACTTC	CASSLLAKNIQYF
TRBV6-5	.	once	TRBJ1-6	TGTGCCAGCAGTTACGGGAGGAGTAATTCACCCCTCCACTTT	CASSYGRSNSPLHF
TRBV28	TRBD1	.	TRBJ2-1	TGTGCCAGCAGTTTATCCGACAGGGGGGAGCAGTTCTTC	CASSLSDRGEQFF
TRBV7-8	.	few	TRBJ2-2	TGTGCCAGCAGCTTGGGGACTTCATCGAACACCGGGGAGCTGTTTTTT	CASSLGTSSNTGELFF
TRBV6-1	.	.	TRBJ1-5	TGTGCCAGCAGTAGGGAGGGGAATCAGCCCCAGCATTTT	CASSREGNQPQHF
TRBV5-6	TRBD1	.	TRBJ1-5	TGTGCCAGCAGCTCGGGACAGGGCAATCAGCCCCAGCATTTT	CASSSGQGNQPQHF
TRBV7-2	.	.	TRBJ2-1	TGTGCCAGCAGCCCGTATTTGAGCAATGAGCAGTTCTTC	CASSPYLSNEQFF
TRBV7-3	TRBD2	.	TRBJ2-3	TGTGCCAGCAGCTTAGCTAGCGGGGTTACAGATACGCAGTATTTT	CASSLASGVTDTQYF
TRBV5-1	.	.	TRBJ2-1	TGCGCCAGCAGCGGAGACAATGAGCAGTTCTTC	CASSGDNEQFF
TRBV9	TRBD1	.	TRBJ1-1	TGTGCCAGCAGCGCAGCCGGACAGGTGAACACTGAAGCTTTCTTT	CASSAAGQVNTEAFF
TRBV6-1	.	.	TRBJ2-7	TGTGCCAGCAGTGAAGGCGGGACCTACGAGCAGTACTTC	CASSEGGTYEQYF
TRBV19	.	.	TRBJ1-1	TGTGCCAGTAGTCGGGACGGGGGCACTGAAGCTTTCTTT	CASSRDGGTEAFF
TRBV6-1	.	few	TRBJ2-3	TGTGCCAGCAGTGAGTATAGCACAGATACGCAGTATTTT	CASSEYSTDTQYF
TRBV11-2	.	.	TRBJ1-1	TGTGCCAGCAGCTTAGGTGCAGGGCCTGAAGCTTTCTTT	CASSLGAGPEAFF